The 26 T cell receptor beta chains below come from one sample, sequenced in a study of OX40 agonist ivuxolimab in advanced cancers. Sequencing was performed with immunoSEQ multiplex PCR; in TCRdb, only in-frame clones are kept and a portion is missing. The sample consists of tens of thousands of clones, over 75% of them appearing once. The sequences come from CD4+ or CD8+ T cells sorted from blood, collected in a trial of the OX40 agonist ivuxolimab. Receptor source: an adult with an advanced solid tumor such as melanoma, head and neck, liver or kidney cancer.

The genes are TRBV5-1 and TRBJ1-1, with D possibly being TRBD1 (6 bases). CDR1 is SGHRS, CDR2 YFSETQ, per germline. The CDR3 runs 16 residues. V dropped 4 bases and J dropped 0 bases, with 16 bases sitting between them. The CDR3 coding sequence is TGCGCCAGCAGCCCTACGGCAGGGGCCATGAACACTGAAGCTTTCTTT. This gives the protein CASSPTAGAMNTEAFF.

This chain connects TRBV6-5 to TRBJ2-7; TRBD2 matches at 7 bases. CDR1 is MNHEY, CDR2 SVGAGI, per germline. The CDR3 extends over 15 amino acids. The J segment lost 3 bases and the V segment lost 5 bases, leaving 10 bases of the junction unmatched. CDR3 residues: CASSPGGGGVYEQYF. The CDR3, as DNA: TGTGCCAGCAGTCCGGGGGGAGGAGGTGTCTACGAGCAGTACTTC.

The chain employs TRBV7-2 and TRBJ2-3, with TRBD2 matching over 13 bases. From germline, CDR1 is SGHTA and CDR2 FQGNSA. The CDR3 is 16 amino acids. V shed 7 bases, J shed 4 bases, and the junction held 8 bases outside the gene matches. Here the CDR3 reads CASNLNGLAGADTQYF. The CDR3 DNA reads TGTGCCAGCAATTTAAATGGACTAGCGGGGGCAGATACGCAGTATTTT. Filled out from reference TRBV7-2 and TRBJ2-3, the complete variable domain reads GAGVSQSPSNKVTEKGKDVELRCDPISGHTALYWYRQSLGQGLEFLIYFQGNSAPDKSGLPSDRFSAERTGGSVSTLTIQRTQQEDSAVYLCASNLNGLAGADTQYFGPGTRLTVL.

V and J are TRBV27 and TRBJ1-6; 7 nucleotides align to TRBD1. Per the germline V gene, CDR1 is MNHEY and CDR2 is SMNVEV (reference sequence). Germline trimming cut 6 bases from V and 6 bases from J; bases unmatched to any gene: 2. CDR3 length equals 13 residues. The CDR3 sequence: CASRTGINSPLHF. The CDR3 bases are TGTGCCAGCAGGACAGGGATTAATTCACCCCTCCACTTT.

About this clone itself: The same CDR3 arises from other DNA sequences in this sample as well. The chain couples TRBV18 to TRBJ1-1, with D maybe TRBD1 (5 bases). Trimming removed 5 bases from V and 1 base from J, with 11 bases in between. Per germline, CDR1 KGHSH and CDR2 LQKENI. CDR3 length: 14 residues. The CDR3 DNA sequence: TGTGCCAGCTCAGGGGGGACTGGGAACACTGAAGCTTTCTTT. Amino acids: CASSGGTGNTEAFF.

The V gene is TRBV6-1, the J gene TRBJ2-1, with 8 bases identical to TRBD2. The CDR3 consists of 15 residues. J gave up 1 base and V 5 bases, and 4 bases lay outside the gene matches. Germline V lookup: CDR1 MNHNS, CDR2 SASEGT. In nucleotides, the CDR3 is TGTGCCAGCAGTTTAGCGGGAAGTTCCTACAATGAGCAGTTCTTC. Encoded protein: CASSLAGSSYNEQFF.

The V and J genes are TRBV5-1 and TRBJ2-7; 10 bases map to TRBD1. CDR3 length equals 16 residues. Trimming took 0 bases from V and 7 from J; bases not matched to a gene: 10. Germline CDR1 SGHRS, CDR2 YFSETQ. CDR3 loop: CASSLGQGALIEEQYF. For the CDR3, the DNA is TGCGCCAGCAGCTTGGGACAGGGGGCCCTTATTGAGGAGCAGTACTTC. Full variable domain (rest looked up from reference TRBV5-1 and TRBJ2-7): KAGVTQTPRYLIKTRGQQVTLSCSPISGHRSVSWYQQTPGQGLQFLFEYFSETQRNKGNFPGRFSGRQFSNSRSEMNVSTLELGDSALYLCASSLGQGALIEEQYFGPGTRLTVT.

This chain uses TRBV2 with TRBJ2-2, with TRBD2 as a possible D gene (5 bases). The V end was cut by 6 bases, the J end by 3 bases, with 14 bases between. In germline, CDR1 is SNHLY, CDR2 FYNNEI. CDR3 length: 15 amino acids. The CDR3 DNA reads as TGTGCCAGCAGCCTTAGCGAGGCCTACACCGGGGAGCTGTTTTTT. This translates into CASSLSEAYTGELFF.

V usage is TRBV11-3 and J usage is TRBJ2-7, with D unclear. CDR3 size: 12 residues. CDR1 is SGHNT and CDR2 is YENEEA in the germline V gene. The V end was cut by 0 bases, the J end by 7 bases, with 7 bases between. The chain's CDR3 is CASSLDEREQYF. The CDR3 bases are TGTGCCAGCAGCTTAGATGAAAGGGAGCAGTACTTC.

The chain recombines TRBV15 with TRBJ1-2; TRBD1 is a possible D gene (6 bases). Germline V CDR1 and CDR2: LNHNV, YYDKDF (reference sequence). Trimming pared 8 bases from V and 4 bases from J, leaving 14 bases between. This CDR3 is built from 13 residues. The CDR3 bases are TGTGCCACCGGATCAGGGGACGGCTATGGCTACACCTTC. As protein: CATGSGDGYGYTF.

Here the CDR3 DNA reads TGTGCCAGCAGCCAACGCCCATTACAGGGCGCCTACGAGCAGTACTTC. This encodes CASSQRPLQGAYEQYF. The chain recombines TRBV14 with TRBJ2-7; tentatively, D is TRBD1 (6 bases). Germline V CDR1 and CDR2: SGHDN, FVKESK. CDR3 length: 16 amino acids. With 2 bases removed from V and 2 bases from J, the gap between germline ends came to 16 bases.

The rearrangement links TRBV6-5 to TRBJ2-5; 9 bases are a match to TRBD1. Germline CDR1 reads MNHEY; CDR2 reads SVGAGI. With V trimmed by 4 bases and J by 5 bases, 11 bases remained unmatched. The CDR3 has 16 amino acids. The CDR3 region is CASSWSGQGGGETQYF. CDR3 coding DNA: TGTGCCAGCAGTTGGTCGGGACAGGGAGGGGGGGAGACCCAGTACTTC.

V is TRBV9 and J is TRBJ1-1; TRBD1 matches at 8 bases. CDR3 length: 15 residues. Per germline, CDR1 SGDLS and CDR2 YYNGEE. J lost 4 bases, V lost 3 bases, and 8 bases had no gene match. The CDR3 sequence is CASSALGQGSTEAFF. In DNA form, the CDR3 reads TGTGCCAGCAGCGCCCTCGGACAGGGAAGCACTGAAGCTTTCTTT.

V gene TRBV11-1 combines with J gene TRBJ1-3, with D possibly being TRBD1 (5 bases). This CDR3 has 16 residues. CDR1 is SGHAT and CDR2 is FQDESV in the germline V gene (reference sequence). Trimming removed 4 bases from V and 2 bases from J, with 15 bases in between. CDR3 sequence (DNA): TGTGCCAGCAGCTCTCGCCTGGGGGGAACTGGAAACACCATATATTTT. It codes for CASSSRLGGTGNTIYF.

In nucleotides, the CDR3 is TGTGCCAGCAGTTGGGACAGGGGCACTGAAGCTTTCTTT. Protein sequence: CASSWDRGTEAFF. V gene TRBV2 combines with J gene TRBJ1-1, with 10 bases aligning to TRBD1. The V segment lost 5 bases and the J segment 4 bases; nucleotides outside the gene matches: 1. This CDR3 region has 13 residues. Germline assignment: CDR1 SNHLY and CDR2 FYNNEI.

CDR3: CASSVGSSLNYEQYF. The CDR3 DNA sequence: TGTGCCAGCAGCGTAGGTAGCTCTCTAAACTACGAGCAGTACTTC. The gene calls are TRBV9 and TRBJ2-5; D is unresolved. The J call may be wrong; the DNA end is better matched by TRBJ2-7. CDR1 is SGDLS, CDR2 YYNGEE, per germline. The CDR3 has 15 amino acids.

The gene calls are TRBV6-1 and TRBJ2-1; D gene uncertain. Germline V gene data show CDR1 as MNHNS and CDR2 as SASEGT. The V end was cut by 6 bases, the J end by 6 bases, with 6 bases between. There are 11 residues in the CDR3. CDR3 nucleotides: TGTGCCAGCAGGGTTAGCAATGAGCAGTTCTTC. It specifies CASRVSNEQFF.

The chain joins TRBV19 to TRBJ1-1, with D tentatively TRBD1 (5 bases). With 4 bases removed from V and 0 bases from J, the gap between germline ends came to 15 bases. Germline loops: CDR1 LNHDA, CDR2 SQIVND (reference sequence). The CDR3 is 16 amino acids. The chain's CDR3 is CASSTIQARLNTEAFF. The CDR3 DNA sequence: TGTGCCAGTAGTACAATACAGGCCCGTTTGAACACTGAAGCTTTCTTT.

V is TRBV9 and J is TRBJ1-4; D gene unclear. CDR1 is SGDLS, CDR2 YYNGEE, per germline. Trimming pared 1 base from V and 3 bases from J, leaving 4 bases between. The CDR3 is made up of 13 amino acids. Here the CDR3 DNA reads TGTGCCAGCAGCGTATCCGCTAATGAAAAACTGTTTTTT. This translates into CASSVSANEKLFF. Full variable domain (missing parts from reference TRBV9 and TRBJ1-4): DSGVTQTPKHLITATGQRVTLRCSPRSGDLSVYWYQQSLDQGLQFLIQYYNGEERAKGNILERFSAQQFPDLHSELNLSSLELGDSALYFCASSVSANEKLFFGSGTQLSVL.

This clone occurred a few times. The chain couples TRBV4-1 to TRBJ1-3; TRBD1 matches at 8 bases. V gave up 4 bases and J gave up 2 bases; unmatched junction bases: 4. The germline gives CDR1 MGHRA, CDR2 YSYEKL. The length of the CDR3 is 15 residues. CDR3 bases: TGCGCCAGCAGCCCCCAGACAGGGGCTGGAAACACCATATATTTT. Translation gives CASSPQTGAGNTIYF.

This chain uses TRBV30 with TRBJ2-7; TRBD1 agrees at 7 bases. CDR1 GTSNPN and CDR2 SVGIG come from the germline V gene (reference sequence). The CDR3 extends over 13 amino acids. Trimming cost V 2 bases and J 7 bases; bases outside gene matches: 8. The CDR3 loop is CAWSSQGMGEQYF. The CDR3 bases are TGTGCCTGGAGTTCACAGGGGATGGGGGAGCAGTACTTC.

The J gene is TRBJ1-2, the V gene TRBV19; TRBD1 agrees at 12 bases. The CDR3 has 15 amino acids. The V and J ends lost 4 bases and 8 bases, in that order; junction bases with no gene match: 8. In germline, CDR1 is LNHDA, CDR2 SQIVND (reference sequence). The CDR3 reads CASSTATGTGGGYTF. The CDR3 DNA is TGTGCCAGTAGTACCGCTACCGGGACAGGGGGCGGCTACACCTTC.

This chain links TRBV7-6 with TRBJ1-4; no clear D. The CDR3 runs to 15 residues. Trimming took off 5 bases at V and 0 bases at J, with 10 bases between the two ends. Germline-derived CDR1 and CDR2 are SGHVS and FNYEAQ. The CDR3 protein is CASSPLTATNEKLFF. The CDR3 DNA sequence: TGTGCCAGCAGCCCCCTGACGGCAACTAATGAAAAACTGTTTTTT.

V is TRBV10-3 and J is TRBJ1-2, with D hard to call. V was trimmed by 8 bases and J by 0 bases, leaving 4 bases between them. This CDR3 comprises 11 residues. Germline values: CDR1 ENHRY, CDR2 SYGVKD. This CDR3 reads CAIQANYGYTF. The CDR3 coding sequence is TGTGCCATCCAAGCTAACTATGGCTACACCTTC.

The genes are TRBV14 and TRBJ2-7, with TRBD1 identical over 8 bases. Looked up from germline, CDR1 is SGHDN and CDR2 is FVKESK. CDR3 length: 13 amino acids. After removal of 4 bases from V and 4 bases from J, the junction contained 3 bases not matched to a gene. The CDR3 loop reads CASSLGQGYEQYF. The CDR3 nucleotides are TGTGCCAGCAGCCTCGGACAGGGATACGAGCAGTACTTC.

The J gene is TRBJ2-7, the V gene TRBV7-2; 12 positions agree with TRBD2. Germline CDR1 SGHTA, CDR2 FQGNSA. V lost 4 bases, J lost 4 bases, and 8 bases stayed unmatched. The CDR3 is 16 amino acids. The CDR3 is CASSSYLAGGKYEQYF. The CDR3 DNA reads TGTGCCAGCAGCTCCTACCTAGCGGGAGGGAAATACGAGCAGTACTTC. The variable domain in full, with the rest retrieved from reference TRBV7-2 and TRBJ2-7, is GAGVSQSPSNKVTEKGKDVELRCDPISGHTALYWYRQSLGQGLEFLIYFQGNSAPDKSGLPSDRFSAERTGGSVSTLTIQRTQQEDSAVYLCASSSYLAGGKYEQYFGPGTRLTVT.